These 24 T cell receptor beta chains were sequenced from one sample in a study of technical replicates of blood from a few donors. The method was immunoSEQ multiplex PCR; TCRdb's version includes in-frame clones alone and lacks a portion of them. Here the sample spans more than 55,000 clones, 92% being singletons. Sequenced input: T cells isolated from PBMCs. These TCRs come from a human donor in good health.

V and J are TRBV5-6 and TRBJ2-6; D call uncertain. V lost 7 bases to trimming and J lost 5 bases, with 13 bases between them. In germline, CDR1 is SGHDT, CDR2 YYEEEE. The CDR3 has 14 residues. CDR3 nucleotides: TGTGCCAGCTGTTCACAAAGTCGGGCCAACGTCCTGACTTTC. Translation: CASCSQSRANVLTF.

J is TRBJ1-2 and V is TRBV10-3; the D is unclear. This CDR3 has 14 amino acids. Germline V gene data show CDR1 as ENHRY and CDR2 as SYGVKD. V was clipped by 2 bases and J by 5 bases, with 12 bases between them. As DNA, the CDR3 is TGTGCCATCAGTGAGGGGTTGCGGGGTTATGGCTACACCTTC. Translated: CAISEGLRGYGYTF.

CDR3 nucleotides: TGTGCCAGCAGTCGACTGGGCTACACCTTC. Protein sequence: CASSRLGYTF. The rearrangement links TRBV2 to TRBJ1-2, with unresolved D. This CDR3 contains 10 residues. Deletions cut 5 bases from V and 8 bases from J, with 6 bases between. In germline, CDR1 is SNHLY, CDR2 FYNNEI.

This chain uses TRBV7-9 with TRBJ2-2; D is perhaps TRBD2 (5 bases). In germline, CDR1 is SEHNR, CDR2 FQNEAQ (reference sequence). This CDR3 has 17 amino acids. Trimming stripped 5 bases from V and 3 bases from J, with 19 bases between. The CDR3 DNA is TGTGCCAGCAGCCCCAATGGCCGGGGATTCGACACCGGGGAGCTGTTTTTT. Protein product: CASSPNGRGFDTGELFF.

V usage is TRBV27 and J usage is TRBJ1-2; TRBD1 agrees at 7 bases. Germline trimming cut 4 bases from V and 4 bases from J; bases unmatched to any gene: 3. CDR3 length: 13 amino acids. CDR1 is MNHEY and CDR2 is SMNVEV in the germline V gene (reference sequence). CDR3 amino acids: CASSSTGAYGYTF. In DNA, the CDR3 is TGTGCCAGCAGTTCAACAGGGGCCTATGGCTACACCTTC.

This clone was counted a single time. V is TRBV9 and J is TRBJ2-7, with 8 bases aligning to TRBD2. Germline CDR1 is SGDLS and CDR2 is YYNGEE. The CDR3 spans 13 residues. With V trimmed by 5 bases and J by 7 bases, 8 bases remained unmatched. CDR3 sequence (DNA): TGTGCCAGCAGTCCTCGGGAGGGCCGAGAGCAGTACTTC. It is translated as CASSPREGREQYF.

For this clone: This sample includes further DNA sequences coding for the same CDR3. The rearrangement joins TRBV7-6 to TRBJ2-7; 10 bases are shared with TRBD2. Germline V gives CDR1 SGHVS, CDR2 FNYEAQ. The J segment lost 5 bases and the V segment lost 5 bases, leaving 6 bases of the junction unmatched. This CDR3 contains 14 residues. The DNA of the CDR3 is TGTGCCAGCAGCCTATTAGCGGGAGGCAACGAGCAGTACTTC. Translation: CASSLLAGGNEQYF. Variable domain in full (rest from reference TRBV7-6 and TRBJ2-7): GAGVSQSPRYKVTKRGQDVALRCDPISGHVSLYWYRQALGQGPEFLTYFNYEAQQDKSGLPNDRFSAERPEGSISTLTIQRTEQRDSAMYRCASSLLAGGNEQYFGPGTRLTVT.

The J gene is TRBJ1-1, the V gene TRBV7-3; D unclear. The V and J ends lost 5 bases and 3 bases respectively, with 13 bases between them. Germline V gene data show CDR1 as SGHTA and CDR2 as FQGTGA. This CDR3 contains 14 residues. The CDR3 DNA is TGTGCCAGCAGCCAAGCCGGGTCTTACACTGAAGCTTTCTTT. Its translation: CASSQAGSYTEAFF. Using reference TRBV7-3 and TRBJ1-1 for the parts outside the CDR3, the full variable domain is GAGVSQTPSNKVTEKGKYVELRCDPISGHTALYWYRQSLGQGPEFLIYFQGTGAADDSGLPNDRFFAVRPEGSVSTLKIQRTERGDSAVYLCASSQAGSYTEAFFGQGTRLTVV.

The chain has TRBV27 and TRBJ2-1, with TRBD2 matching over 14 bases. J was trimmed by 9 bases and V by 8 bases; bases with no gene match: 6. Per the germline V gene, CDR1 is MNHEY and CDR2 is SMNVEV (reference sequence). This CDR3 has 14 amino acids. The CDR3 DNA is TGTGCCAGCCGACTAGCGGGAGGGAGCAGTGAGCAGTTCTTC. Translated: CASRLAGGSSEQFF.

This chain connects TRBV29-1 to TRBJ2-3; 7 bases are shared with TRBD1. The V and J ends lost 6 bases and 6 bases, in that order; junction bases with no gene match: 0. From germline, CDR1 is SQVTM and CDR2 ANQGSEA. This CDR3 comprises 10 residues. The DNA for the CDR3 is TGCAGCGTACAGGGGGATACGCAGTATTTT. This sequence encodes CSVQGDTQYF.

The chain couples TRBV18 to TRBJ2-1; TRBD1 matches 10 bases. This CDR3 is 15 amino acids long. Germline CDR1 KGHSH, CDR2 LQKENI. V lost 3 bases and J lost 6; bases outside the gene matches: 5. CDR3: CASSPGQGDSNEQFF. The CDR3, as DNA: TGTGCCAGCTCACCCGGACAGGGGGACTCCAATGAGCAGTTCTTC.

The rearrangement joins TRBV7-2 to TRBJ2-1; no reliable D call. The CDR3 totals 12 residues. The germline V gene has CDR1 SGHTA and CDR2 FQGNSA. Trimming stripped 2 bases from V and 5 bases from J, with 4 bases between. In nucleotides, the CDR3 is TGTGCCAGCAGCTTATTTAACAATGAGCAGTTCTTC. Amino acid sequence: CASSLFNNEQFF.

The chain carries TRBV6-6 and TRBJ2-1; the D gene is possibly TRBD2 (6 bases). Germline V gene data show CDR1 as MNHNY and CDR2 as SVGAGI (reference sequence). CDR3 length: 12 residues. The CDR3 DNA is TGTGCATCTGTCGGGGGCTACAATGAGCAGTTCTTC. It is translated as CASVGGYNEQFF.

CDR3 residues: CASSLDPGTSGPNEQFF. The CDR3 coding sequence is TGTGCCAGCAGCCTTGATCCCGGGACTAGCGGTCCCAATGAGCAGTTCTTC. J is TRBJ2-1 and V is TRBV4-2, with TRBD2 matching over 11 bases. Germline CDR1 reads LGHNA; CDR2 reads YNFKEQ. The CDR3 loop spans 17 amino acids. Trimming cost V 4 bases and J 6 bases; bases outside gene matches: 11.

This chain joins TRBV23-1 and TRBJ2-7; tentatively, D is TRBD1 (6 bases). TRBV23-1 belongs to the ORF category, with a function that is uncertain. CDR3 length: 15 residues. Trimming removed 0 bases at V and 1 base at J, with 10 bases between. The CDR3 DNA reads as TGCGCCAGCAGTCAATCGCACAGGGTGTCCTACGAGCAGTACTTC. This sequence encodes CASSQSHRVSYEQYF.

This clone was picked up one time. The gene calls are TRBV9 and TRBJ2-5, with 9 positions matching TRBD2. Germline CDR1 is SGDLS and CDR2 is YYNGEE. The CDR3 is 15 amino acids. V lost 5 bases and J lost 2; bases outside the gene matches: 7. The DNA for the CDR3 is TGTGCCAGCAGTCTTATAGCGGGAGAACAAGAGACCCAGTACTTC. Protein sequence: CASSLIAGEQETQYF.

This chain connects TRBV27 to TRBJ1-5; perhaps TRBD1 as D (5 bases). CDR1 is MNHEY, CDR2 SMNVEV, per germline (reference sequence). CDR3 length: 16 residues. Trimming left V 5 bases short and J 5 bases short, with 19 bases between. CDR3 in amino acids: CASSPRTNIGHQPQHF. The CDR3 bases are TGTGCCAGCAGTCCGCGGACAAATATTGGACATCAGCCCCAGCATTTT.

The chain employs TRBV5-1 and TRBJ2-7; D is uncertain. This CDR3 is built from 11 residues. V lost 1 base to trimming and J lost 5 bases, with 4 bases between them. Germline CDR1 reads SGHRS; CDR2 reads YFSETQ. CDR3 nucleotides: TGCGCCAGCAGCTTGAGAGACGAGCAGTACTTC. Translated: CASSLRDEQYF.

This sequence joins TRBV7-3 and TRBJ1-3; D gene unclear. The CDR3 is 14 residues long. Per the germline V gene, CDR1 is SGHTA and CDR2 is FQGTGA. The germline V and J ends were trimmed by 2 bases and 3 bases, with 8 bases remaining between them. Written as DNA, the CDR3 is TGTGCCAGCAGCTTACGACAAGGTGGAAACACCATATATTTT. Protein: CASSLRQGGNTIYF.

The chain recombines TRBV5-4 with TRBJ2-7, with 7 bases matching TRBD1. The CDR3 consists of 12 residues. The V gene's germline CDR1 is SGHNT and CDR2 YYREEE (reference sequence). J was trimmed by 6 bases and V by 5 bases; bases with no gene match: 5. The CDR3 DNA reads TGTGCCAGCAGTCTAACAGGGGTCGAGCAGTACTTC. Translated: CASSLTGVEQYF.

The chain recombines TRBV12-5 with TRBJ2-3, with D hard to call. The CDR3 loop spans 15 amino acids. The germline CDR1 and CDR2 sequences are LGHNT and FRNRAP. The V gene lost 0 bases and the J gene lost 5 bases, with 12 bases spanning the gap. The chain's CDR3 is CASGLVVPSEDTQYF. The DNA of the CDR3 is TGTGCTAGTGGTTTGGTAGTACCGAGCGAAGATACGCAGTATTTT.

The V call is TRBV5-1, the J call TRBJ2-5, with a weak D call TRBD1 (5 bases). CDR1 SGHRS and CDR2 YFSETQ come from the germline V gene. The CDR3 extends over 15 amino acids. Trimming took 0 bases from V and 1 from J, leaving 10 bases between them. In nucleotides, the CDR3 is TGCGCCAGCAGCTTGGCAGGGAACTTCCAAGAGACCCAGTACTTC. This codes for CASSLAGNFQETQYF.

The rearrangement uses TRBV7-2 and TRBJ2-5, with 8 positions matching TRBD2. The length of the CDR3 is 16 residues. V lost 1 base to trimming and J lost 4 bases; unmatched junction nucleotides: 8. Germline assignment: CDR1 SGHTA and CDR2 FQGNSA. CDR3 DNA: TGTGCCAGCAGCTTAGGCCTGGCGGGAGGAGGAGAGACCCAGTACTTC. This encodes CASSLGLAGGGETQYF.

The chain joins TRBV4-3 to TRBJ2-7, with a tentative D call TRBD2 (6 bases). CDR1 LGHNA and CDR2 YSLEER come from the germline V gene. The CDR3 runs to 18 residues. Trimming removed 1 base at V and 0 bases at J, with 19 bases between. CDR3 protein: CASSQGINRDSSSYEQYF. DNA of the CDR3: TGCGCCAGCAGCCAAGGGATTAACCGGGACTCCAGCTCCTACGAGCAGTACTTC.